The following is a T cell receptor (beta chain) sequence with its context. Its antigen is currently unknown. The data were obtained in a study of T-cell reconstitution after alpha-beta-depleted transplantation in children. Unique molecular identifiers were built into the TCRbeta library. MiXCR was run by TCRdb on the PCR reads, yielding one entry per CDR3 protein. This sample has about 600,000 distinct CDR3 sequences, with roughly 23% found just once. The study's findings and limits: The origin of alpha-beta T cells about two months after transplant was reportedly several hundred expanded graft clones. Newly made T cells mostly supplied T-cell counts and diversity one year after transplant. The origin of high day-60 TCRbeta diversity in some patients lay in surviving recipient T cells and thymic progenitors.

The length of the CDR3 is 19 residues. Deletions cut 4 bases from V and 0 bases from J, with 22 bases between. Germline CDR1 and CDR2: LGHDT and YNNKEL (reference sequence). The sequence derives from a boy younger than two who had a stem cell transplant for acute myeloid leukemia, so the T cells may come from the graft donor. This specimen was PBMCs, mostly from graft donor cells, taken 360 days after TCRalphabeta/CD19-depleted stem cell transplant. The chain employs TRBV3-1 and TRBJ2-1; no clear D gene. The CDR3 coding sequence is TGTGCCAGCAGCCCTTACCTAAAAAGCGCGTCCGCCTCCTACAATGAGCAGTTCTTC. Its protein is CASSPYLKSASASYNEQFF.